Shown below are 20 T cell receptor beta chains from a single sample sequenced in a study of cytomegalovirus exposure and HLA in healthy donors. The PCR ran on 60 Vbeta and 13 Jbeta primers. TCRdb's table, derived via immunoSEQ multiplex PCR, lists solely in-frame clones and lacks some. The sample has about 200,000 clones, about 70% seen once. The sequencing input was PBMCs. All receptors come from a woman aged 25 to 39 in good health and CMV-seronegative.

Notes on this clone: The sample contains more than one DNA sequence encoding this CDR3. This sequence joins TRBV5-1 and TRBJ2-7, with a possible D match to TRBD1 (6 bases). The V end was cut by 4 bases, the J end by 2 bases, with 13 bases between. The CDR3 spans 14 residues. Germline CDR1 is SGHRS and CDR2 is YFSETQ. This CDR3 is CASSRDNGPYEQYF. The CDR3 nucleotides read TGCGCCAGCAGCCGGGACAACGGCCCCTACGAGCAGTACTTC.

The V gene is TRBV6-1, the J gene TRBJ2-3; TRBD2 aligns across 9 bases. J gave up 6 bases and V 8 bases, and 12 bases lay outside the gene matches. CDR3 size: 15 residues. Per germline, CDR1 MNHNS and CDR2 SASEGT. The CDR3, as DNA: TGTGCCAGCGAGGGATCGCGGGGGGGTACCGATACGCAGTATTTT. Protein sequence: CASEGSRGGTDTQYF.

This clone was detected a few times. The chain carries TRBV5-6 and TRBJ2-3; tentative D call: TRBD1 (6 bases). Germline CDR1 reads SGHDT; CDR2 reads YYEEEE. The V and J ends lost 4 bases and 0 bases respectively, with 18 bases between them. The CDR3 runs to 17 residues. The CDR3 loop is CASSLLGATYSTDTQYF. The CDR3 DNA reads as TGTGCCAGCAGCCTGTTGGGGGCGACCTATAGCACAGATACGCAGTATTTT.

CDR3 DNA sequence: TGTGCCAGAAGCTTACATAACTATGGCTACACCTTC. This encodes CARSLHNYGYTF. This chain connects TRBV5-3 to TRBJ1-2; D is uncertain. TRBV5-3 is an ORF, with its function uncertain. This CDR3 region has 12 residues. The V gene lost 2 bases and the J gene lost 1 base, with 3 bases spanning the gap.

This chain uses TRBV18 with TRBJ1-5, with TRBD1 matching 11 bases. V shed 4 bases and J 4 bases; nucleotides not matched to a gene: 6. The CDR3 runs 16 residues. Germline loops: CDR1 KGHSH, CDR2 LQKENI. The CDR3 DNA is TGTGCCAGCTCACTGAGGACAGGGGGCACGAATCAGCCCCAGCATTTT. Amino acids: CASSLRTGGTNQPQHF.

The chain uses TRBV10-3 and TRBJ2-7; tentatively, D is TRBD2 (6 bases). Near its end, the DNA agrees better with TRBJ2-5, so the J call may be wrong. The CDR3 length is 17 residues. Germline loops: CDR1 ENHRY, CDR2 SYGVKD. The CDR3 DNA reads TGTGCCATCAGCGAAGGGTCGGCGGGGTTGGGGCAAGAGACCCAGTACTTC. As protein: CAISEGSAGLGQETQYF.

Comment on this clone: One end of the junction does not line up with germline, which may come from a read error. The V call is TRBV18, the J call TRBJ1-2, with D maybe TRBD1 (6 bases). CDR3 length: 14 amino acids. CDR1 is KGHSH, CDR2 LQKENI, per germline. The CDR3 sequence: CASSLWSDRGPMIF. CDR3 nucleotides: TGTGCCAGCTCACTATGGTCGGACAGAGGCCCCATGATTTTC.

The rearrangement joins TRBV27 to TRBJ2-2, with a tentative D call TRBD2 (5 bases). Germline V gene sequence: CDR1 MNHEY, CDR2 SMNVEV (reference sequence). Trimming pared 8 bases from V and 4 bases from J, leaving 23 bases between. This CDR3 is 17 amino acids long. CDR3 DNA: TGTGCCAGCGGGAGAGGTACTACGGCAGGCGGCACCGGGGAGCTGTTTTTT. Amino acid sequence: CASGRGTTAGGTGELFF.

On this clone: An end of the junction differs from the germline gene, which may be a read error. Other DNA sequences in the sample encode the same CDR3. The rearrangement links TRBV6-1 to TRBJ2-3; maybe TRBD1 (7 bases). CDR3 size: 15 residues. Germline V gene sequence: CDR1 MNHNS, CDR2 SASEGT. DNA of the CDR3: TGTGCCAGCAGGGGCGACAGGGACTTCACAGATACGCAGTACTTT. Its translation: CASRGDRDFTDTQYF.

V gene TRBV5-6 combines with J gene TRBJ1-4; no definite D call. Trimming cost V 6 bases and J 8 bases, with 17 bases left between them. This CDR3 contains 14 residues. Germline CDR1 SGHDT, CDR2 YYEEEE. CDR3 DNA sequence: TGTGCCAGCACCCACACCGGACTCTCCGAAAAACTGTTTTTT. Its translation is CASTHTGLSEKLFF.

The chain is built from TRBV7-8 and TRBJ1-5; 8 bases agree with TRBD1. The CDR3 is 17 amino acids. Trimming took 6 bases from V and 2 from J; bases not matched to a gene: 12. Germline-derived CDR1 and CDR2 are SGHVS and FQNEAQ. CDR3 sequence reads: CASRQDRVGSGNQPQHF. The CDR3 DNA reads TGTGCCAGCAGACAGGACAGGGTCGGGAGTGGCAATCAGCCCCAGCATTTT.

The chain recombines TRBV6-1 with TRBJ1-5, with D possibly matching TRBD1 (5 bases). This CDR3 contains 13 residues. Per the germline V gene, CDR1 is MNHNS and CDR2 is SASEGT. The V gene lost 6 bases and the J gene lost 4 bases, with 10 bases spanning the gap. Written as DNA, the CDR3 is TGTGCCAGCAGCCGGGACTTGAATCAGCCCCAGCATTTT. It codes for CASSRDLNQPQHF.

The gene calls are TRBV5-6 and TRBJ1-1, with D perhaps matching TRBD1 (5 bases). The CDR3 is 16 residues long. Trimming took off 0 bases at V and 1 base at J, with 13 bases between the two ends. Looked up from germline, CDR1 is SGHDT and CDR2 is YYEEEE. The CDR3 loop reads CASSLGKGLRNTEAFF. In nucleotides, the CDR3 is TGTGCCAGCAGCTTGGGTAAGGGGTTGAGGAACACTGAAGCTTTCTTT. Full variable domain (remainder filled in from reference TRBV5-6 and TRBJ1-1): DAGVTQSPTHLIKTRGQQVTLRCSPKSGHDTVSWYQQALGQGPQFIFQYYEEEERQRGNFPDRFSGHQFPNYSSELNVNALLLGDSALYLCASSLGKGLRNTEAFFGQGTRLTVV.

This chain links TRBV29-1 with TRBJ2-2, with TRBD1 as a possible D gene (5 bases). The CDR3 covers 12 residues. Deletions cut 8 bases from V and 5 bases from J, with 12 bases between. Germline V gene lookup returns CDR1 SQVTM and CDR2 ANQGSEA. The CDR3 DNA is TGCAGCATCCGAGACAGTACCGGGGAGCTGTTTTTT. Protein product: CSIRDSTGELFF.

This clone was detected a few times. The chain has TRBV27 and TRBJ2-1, with TRBD2 as a possible D gene (5 bases). Germline V lookup: CDR1 MNHEY, CDR2 SMNVEV (reference sequence). The CDR3 consists of 13 residues. Trimming stripped 7 bases from V and 7 bases from J, with 14 bases between. The CDR3 sequence: CASKRQGGNEQFF. As DNA, the CDR3 is TGTGCCAGCAAAAGACAAGGAGGTAATGAGCAGTTCTTC.

Regarding this clone: Other DNA sequences of this sample code for an identical CDR3. The chain carries TRBV18 and TRBJ1-1; D remains unclear. The V and J ends lost 2 bases and 2 bases respectively, with 3 bases between them. This CDR3 has 12 amino acids. CDR1 is KGHSH and CDR2 is LQKENI in the germline V gene. The CDR3 here is CASSPTNTEAFF. The CDR3 coding sequence is TGTGCCAGCTCACCAACTAACACTGAAGCTTTCTTT.

Only one count was recorded for this clone. The rearrangement links TRBV5-1 to TRBJ2-3; TRBD2 aligns across 9 bases. This CDR3 is 16 amino acids long. Germline V lookup: CDR1 SGHRS, CDR2 YFSETQ. The V and J ends lost 1 base and 5 bases, in that order; junction bases with no gene match: 8. CDR3 nucleotides: TGCGCCAGCAGCTTGACCAGCGGGGGGCCTCAAGATACGCAGTATTTT. The encoded protein is CASSLTSGGPQDTQYF.

The chain uses TRBV14 and TRBJ1-1, with D maybe TRBD1 (6 bases). Trimming cost V 4 bases and J 3 bases, with 18 bases left between them. The CDR3 contains 16 residues. Germline V gives CDR1 SGHDN, CDR2 FVKESK. The CDR3 DNA reads TGTGCCAGCAGCCCTCAACTAGGTAAGGGGGACACTGAAGCTTTCTTT. Its translation is CASSPQLGKGDTEAFF.

This clone was picked up one time. In nucleotides, the CDR3 is TGTGCCAGCGCATCGGTGGGCCCAGAGACCCAGTACTTC. Translation: CASASVGPETQYF. This rearrangement joins TRBV7-2 to TRBJ2-5; D is unclear. The CDR3 is 13 residues long. Trimming removed 8 bases from V and 4 bases from J, with 14 bases in between. Germline V lookup: CDR1 SGHTA, CDR2 FQGNSA.

The rearrangement uses TRBV27 and TRBJ2-7; D is uncertain. The V gene lost 4 bases and the J gene lost 0 bases, with 10 bases spanning the gap. The CDR3 spans 14 residues. Germline CDR1 and CDR2: MNHEY and SMNVEV (reference sequence). CDR3 in amino acids: CASSSRLNSYEQYF. CDR3 sequence (DNA): TGTGCCAGCAGTTCGCGCTTGAACTCCTACGAGCAGTACTTC.